This record concerns one TCR beta chain sequence. As handled by the study authors: Reference gene primers were amplified, and this amplification served to estimate nucleated cell counts. Sequencing used immunoSEQ multiplex PCR; TCRdb keeps in-frame clones, though not all of them. V, J and clone size reflect that table, while D and trimming were determined from the DNA. The sample records about 250,000 clones, around 83% being singletons. This sample was included in a study of blood T cell repertoires in COVID-19. Turning to the study itself: Samples representing acute and convalescent COVID-19 were sourced from the United States, Italy and Spain. Sample material is recorded as cDNA or gDNA derived from T cells, B-cell-depleted T cells, or PBMCs.

The TCR comes from an elderly man with acute or convalescent COVID-19. The sequenced sample consisted of peripheral blood.

The CDR3 region has the DNA TGTGCCACCAGCACGGGGACTAGCGGGGGCGCCCAAGAGACCCAGTACTTC. This gives the protein CATSTGTSGGAQETQYF. This sequence joins TRBV15 and TRBJ2-5; 14 positions agree with TRBD2. Germline V CDR1 and CDR2: LNHNV, YYDKDF (reference sequence). V lost 4 bases to trimming and J lost 1 base; unmatched junction nucleotides: 5. The CDR3 has 17 residues.